This TCR beta chain stems from a study of cytomegalovirus exposure and HLA in healthy donors. Findings of the study overall: As was reported, the classifier diagnosed cytomegalovirus status with high specificity and sensitivity. A subsequent analysis found that TCR clusters from the first cohort also tended to co-occur in the 120 validation repertoires, with about 94% of cluster scores above 0. The study found most TCR sequences rare, yet found some public TCRs in many donors. In vitro experiments confirmed that three CMV-associated chains were specific for CMV antigens.

Data came from immunoSEQ multiplex PCR; TCRdb stores just in-frame clones and leaves some out. The repertoire has about 110,000 clones, about 92% of them found once; the top ten carry under 2%. CDR1 is SGDLS and CDR2 is YYNGEE in the germline V gene. The CDR3 is 15 amino acids. Unmatched junction bases numbered 4, after V lost 3 bases and J lost 4 bases. As regards this clone: Its antigen is unidentified.

This TCR came from a woman younger than 30 in good health and CMV-seronegative. Sequencing was performed on PBMCs. The chain is built from TRBV9 and TRBJ2-7; 13 bases fit TRBD2. The CDR3 region has the DNA TGTGCCAGCAGCGCCTCGGGACTAGCGGGGTACGAGCAGTACTTC. Translated: CASSASGLAGYEQYF.